These 31 T cell receptor beta chains were sequenced from one sample in a study of technical replicates of blood from several donors. Assay used: immunoSEQ multiplex PCR; TCRdb lists only in-frame clones, some missing. The repertoire consists of about 70,000 clones, with roughly nine tenths occurring once and the leading ten covering roughly 5%. Sequenced: PBMCs. The receptors were sampled from a human donor in good health. Some clones in this sample may be carry-over from other donors' samples.

The sample holds one count of this clone. This sequence joins TRBV19 and TRBJ2-5; 10 bases agree with TRBD2. V lost 6 bases and J lost 4; bases outside the gene matches: 5. Per germline, CDR1 LNHDA and CDR2 SQIVND (reference sequence). The CDR3 totals 14 residues. Here the CDR3 DNA reads TGTGCCAGTAGCAAGCGGGGGGGCGCAGAGACCCAGTACTTC. Protein product: CASSKRGGAETQYF.

This chain links TRBV29-1 with TRBJ1-1; TRBD1 agrees at 7 bases. The trim removed 4 bases at V and 4 bases at J, leaving 18 bases unmatched. The germline gives CDR1 SQVTM, CDR2 ANQGSEA. The CDR3 spans 17 residues. CDR3 protein: CSVGWAPQQGGTTEAFF. As DNA, the CDR3 is TGCAGCGTTGGGTGGGCCCCCCAGCAGGGGGGAACCACTGAAGCTTTCTTT.

A single count supports this clone. The genes are TRBV13 and TRBJ2-5; TRBD2 matches 8 bases. The CDR3 length is 16 residues. Germline-derived CDR1 and CDR2 are PRHDT and FYEKMQ (reference sequence). V shed 5 bases and J 3 bases; nucleotides not matched to a gene: 11. DNA for the CDR3: TGTGCCAGCAGCCTATTAACTAGCGGAGTTAAAGAGACCCAGTACTTC. Its translation: CASSLLTSGVKETQYF.

The V call is TRBV11-2, the J call TRBJ2-2; 12 bases match TRBD2. The CDR3 length is 18 residues. V lost 2 bases to trimming and J lost 0 bases; unmatched junction nucleotides: 4. Germline CDR1 and CDR2: SGHAT and FQNNGV. The CDR3 DNA reads as TGTGCCAGCAGCTTAAGACTAGCGGGGGTCGCGAACACCGGGGAGCTGTTTTTT. Translated, it gives CASSLRLAGVANTGELFF. The full variable domain, its missing parts supplied by reference TRBV11-2 and TRBJ2-2, is EAGVAQSPRYKIIEKRQSVAFWCNPISGHATLYWYQQILGQGPKLLIQFQNNGVVDDSQLPKDRFSAERLKGVDSTLKIQPAKLEDSAVYLCASSLRLAGVANTGELFFGEGSRLTVL.

V usage is TRBV2 and J usage is TRBJ2-7, with 7 bases identical to TRBD2. Germline-derived CDR1 and CDR2 are SNHLY and FYNNEI. Trimming at V came to 8 bases and at J to 0 bases, leaving 10 bases not matched to a gene. The CDR3 spans 15 residues. In DNA form, the CDR3 reads TGTGCCAGCCTAAACACCGGGACTACCTCCTACGAGCAGTACTTC. It codes for CASLNTGTTSYEQYF. Complete variable domain (other parts from reference TRBV2 and TRBJ2-7): EPEVTQTPSHQVTQMGQEVILRCVPISNHLYFYWYRQILGQKVEFLVSFYNNEISEKSEIFDDQFSVERPDGSNFTLKIRSTKLEDSAMYFCASLNTGTTSYEQYFGPGTRLTVT.

This clone was detected only a few times. The chain combines TRBV15 with TRBJ2-3; maybe TRBD2 (6 bases). Germline-derived CDR1 and CDR2 are LNHNV and YYDKDF (reference sequence). The germline V and J ends were trimmed by 4 bases and 14 bases, with 22 bases remaining between them. The CDR3 runs to 14 residues. The CDR3 sequence is CATSTPQLGGDRYF. CDR3 DNA sequence: TGTGCCACCAGCACCCCCCAGCTAGGCGGGGATCGGTATTTT.

This clone was detected many times. The J gene is TRBJ1-5, the V gene TRBV11-3; no clear D gene. The CDR3 runs to 13 residues. Trimming left V 2 bases short and J 4 bases short, with 6 bases between. From germline, CDR1 is SGHNT and CDR2 YENEEA. The CDR3 protein is CASSLSVNQPQHF. In DNA, the CDR3 is TGTGCCAGCAGCTTATCCGTGAATCAGCCCCAGCATTTT.

This rearrangement joins TRBV7-8 to TRBJ2-1; 7 bases align to TRBD2. Trimming at V came to 1 base and at J to 2 bases, leaving 2 bases not matched to a gene. CDR1 is SGHVS, CDR2 FQNEAQ, per germline. This CDR3 is built from 15 residues. The CDR3 DNA reads as TGTGCCAGCAGCTTAGGGACTAGTCCCTACAATGAGCAGTTCTTC. It translates to CASSLGTSPYNEQFF.

This chain joins TRBV19 and TRBJ1-2, with a tentative D call TRBD1 (5 bases). The CDR3 extends over 14 amino acids. Trimming removed 7 bases from V and 6 bases from J, with 18 bases in between. CDR1 and CDR2 from the germline V gene are LNHDA and SQIVND (reference sequence). CDR3 in DNA: TGTGCCAGTACCAGGGAGGGCCCCGGGGATGGCTACACCTTC. It codes for CASTREGPGDGYTF.

This chain uses TRBV6-5 with TRBJ2-7; TRBD1 aligns across 9 bases. The ends lost 0 bases at V and 12 bases at J; junction bases unmatched: 6. The CDR3 totals 13 residues. Germline-derived CDR1 and CDR2 are MNHEY and SVGAGI. DNA of the CDR3: TGTGCCAGCAGTTACTCGCGGGACAGGGTTTTGTACTTC. It is translated as CASSYSRDRVLYF.

This chain joins TRBV13 and TRBJ2-3; 11 bases are shared with TRBD2. Looked up from germline, CDR1 is PRHDT and CDR2 is FYEKMQ (reference sequence). The V gene end was trimmed by 3 bases and the J gene end by 4 bases; junction bases not matched to a gene: 3. CDR3 size: 15 residues. The CDR3 reads CASSFMTSGADTQYF. Here the CDR3 DNA reads TGTGCCAGCAGCTTTATGACTAGCGGGGCAGATACGCAGTATTTT.

This chain links TRBV13 with TRBJ2-5; TRBD2 is a possible D gene (6 bases). The CDR3 is 16 residues long. Trimming stripped 4 bases from V and 7 bases from J, with 22 bases between. Germline CDR1 and CDR2: PRHDT and FYEKMQ (reference sequence). The CDR3 sequence: CASSSSPPGGRRTQYF. The CDR3 region has the DNA TGTGCCAGCAGCTCCTCTCCTCCCGGGGGAAGGCGGACCCAGTACTTC. The full variable domain, completed using reference TRBV13 and TRBJ2-5, is AAGVIQSPRHLIKEKRETATLKCYPIPRHDTVYWYQQGPGQDPQFLISFYEKMQSDKGSIPDRFSAQQFSDYHSELNMSSLELGDSALYFCASSSSPPGGRRTQYFGPGTRLLVL.

The chain employs TRBV6-6 and TRBJ2-7; tentatively, D is TRBD2 (6 bases). This CDR3 is built from 14 residues. Trimming removed 4 bases at V and 4 bases at J, with 14 bases between. Germline CDR1 is MNHNY and CDR2 is SVGAGI (reference sequence). CDR3 in amino acids: CASSFPGGLYEQYF. CDR3 nucleotide sequence: TGTGCCAGCAGTTTCCCCGGGGGTTTGTACGAGCAGTACTTC.

This chain uses TRBV27 with TRBJ2-7; 10 bases line up with TRBD2. V gave up 3 bases and J gave up 1 base; unmatched junction bases: 6. The germline CDR1 and CDR2 sequences are MNHEY and SMNVEV (reference sequence). The CDR3 extends over 16 amino acids. The CDR3 DNA reads as TGTGCCAGCAGTTTGATAACTAGCGGGGAATCCTACGAGCAGTACTTC. It is translated as CASSLITSGESYEQYF.

This clone has a handful of counts. The chain employs TRBV2 and TRBJ1-2; no clear D. Germline V lookup: CDR1 SNHLY, CDR2 FYNNEI. With 3 bases removed from V and 8 bases from J, the gap between germline ends came to 10 bases. The CDR3 sequence is 12 residues long. The CDR3 sequence: CASSDSGVGYTF. The DNA for the CDR3 is TGTGCCAGCAGTGACTCCGGGGTAGGCTACACCTTC.

V and J are TRBV9 and TRBJ2-3; no clear D. Germline CDR1 and CDR2: SGDLS and YYNGEE. This CDR3 contains 13 residues. V was pared by 0 bases and J by 8 bases, with 10 bases between. CDR3 region: CASSVADSGTQYF. The CDR3 DNA sequence: TGTGCCAGCAGCGTAGCCGACTCGGGTACGCAGTATTTT.

The rearrangement uses TRBV19 and TRBJ2-7; 7 positions match TRBD2. There are 15 residues in the CDR3. The germline gives CDR1 LNHDA, CDR2 SQIVND (reference sequence). The V segment lost 6 bases and the J segment 2 bases; nucleotides outside the gene matches: 10. In DNA, the CDR3 is TGTGCCAGTAGGGGCGGGCTAGCGGAGACCTACGAGCAGTACTTC. As protein: CASRGGLAETYEQYF. Based on the CDR3 plus reference TRBV19 and TRBJ2-7, the full variable domain is DGGITQSPKYLFRKEGQNVTLSCEQNLNHDAMYWYRQDPGQGLRLIYYSQIVNDFQKGDIAEGYSVSREKKESFPLTVTSAQKNPTAFYLCASRGGLAETYEQYFGPGTRLTVT.

The rearrangement uses TRBV6-1 and TRBJ1-1, with TRBD1 identical over 10 bases. The germline V gene encodes CDR1 MNHNS and CDR2 SASEGT. The CDR3 has 15 amino acids. Losses at the gene ends were 8 bases for V and 5 bases for J; bases not matched to a gene: 11. Here the CDR3 DNA reads TGTGCCAGCGTTAGACAGGGGGCGTTTGGTACTGAAGCTTTCTTT. Its translation is CASVRQGAFGTEAFF.

In nucleotides, the CDR3 is TGTGCCAGCAGCTTCTTACGGGGTGAAAAACTGTTTTTT. It translates to CASSFLRGEKLFF. The J gene is TRBJ1-4, the V gene TRBV7-9; D uncertain. The CDR3 spans 13 residues. CDR1 is SEHNR, CDR2 FQNEAQ, per germline (reference sequence). V was trimmed by 3 bases and J by 7 bases, leaving 9 bases between them.

The chain couples TRBV30 to TRBJ2-1; D uncertain. V was cut by 0 bases and J by 8 bases, with 11 bases left in between. Germline V gene lookup returns CDR1 GTSNPN and CDR2 SVGIG (reference sequence). This CDR3 has 13 amino acids. The CDR3 DNA sequence: TGTGCCTGGAGTGTACAAGTTCAAGATGAGCAGTTCTTC. Protein sequence: CAWSVQVQDEQFF.

The chain links TRBV6-5 to TRBJ1-2, with D perhaps TRBD1 (6 bases). The CDR3 consists of 14 residues. Germline V lookup: CDR1 MNHEY, CDR2 SVGAGI. The V gene lost 7 bases and the J gene lost 8 bases, with 20 bases spanning the gap. The CDR3 protein is CASTANLGAGGYTF. The CDR3 nucleotides are TGTGCCAGCACTGCCAATCTGGGGGCAGGAGGCTACACCTTC.

The rearrangement joins TRBV5-1 to TRBJ1-2, with 7 bases fitting TRBD1. Germline trimming cut 2 bases from V and 2 bases from J; bases unmatched to any gene: 3. The CDR3 extends over 14 amino acids. Looked up from germline, CDR1 is SGHRS and CDR2 is YFSETQ. The CDR3 spells CASSFGQENYGYTF. CDR3 DNA: TGCGCCAGCAGCTTCGGACAGGAAAACTATGGCTACACCTTC.

J is TRBJ2-3 and V is TRBV30; tentative D call: TRBD2 (5 bases). CDR1 and CDR2 (germline): GTSNPN, SVGIG (reference sequence). The V gene lost 0 bases and the J gene lost 0 bases, with 10 bases spanning the gap. CDR3 length: 15 amino acids. In DNA, the CDR3 is TGTGCCTGGAGTGTGAGGAGCGGTAGCACAGATACGCAGTATTTT. Translating it yields CAWSVRSGSTDTQYF. The full variable domain, with the rest looked up from reference TRBV30 and TRBJ2-3, is SQTIHQWPATLVQPVGSPLSLECTVEGTSNPNLYWYRQAAGRGLQLLFYSVGIGQISSEVPQNLSASRPQDRQFILSSKKLLLSDSGFYLCAWSVRSGSTDTQYFGPGTRLTVL.

V gene TRBV7-8 combines with J gene TRBJ1-1, with 7 bases aligning to TRBD1. Germline assignment: CDR1 SGHVS and CDR2 FQNEAQ. The CDR3 totals 15 residues. With V trimmed by 2 bases and J by 2 bases, 5 bases remained unmatched. CDR3 nucleotides: TGTGCCAGCAGCTTAATGGCAGGGGGAAACACTGAAGCTTTCTTT. Its protein is CASSLMAGGNTEAFF.

This chain links TRBV9 with TRBJ2-1; tentatively, D is TRBD1 (5 bases). V was pared by 0 bases and J by 4 bases, with 11 bases between. CDR3 length: 15 amino acids. CDR1 SGDLS and CDR2 YYNGEE come from the germline V gene. The chain's CDR3 is CASSVEGVLYNEQFF. DNA for the CDR3: TGTGCCAGCAGCGTAGAAGGGGTCTTGTACAATGAGCAGTTCTTC.

The chain combines TRBV5-1 with TRBJ2-7; TRBD2 matches at 7 bases. Per the germline V gene, CDR1 is SGHRS and CDR2 is YFSETQ. This CDR3 is built from 14 residues. The V gene end was trimmed by 0 bases and the J gene end by 6 bases; junction bases not matched to a gene: 6. CDR3 amino acids: CASSLGSGSREQYF. DNA for the CDR3: TGCGCCAGCAGCTTGGGTAGCGGGTCTCGCGAGCAGTACTTC.

V gene TRBV11-2 combines with J gene TRBJ1-2; the match to TRBD1 covers 8 bases. V gave up 1 base and J gave up 8 bases; unmatched junction bases: 9. CDR3 length: 15 residues. CDR1 and CDR2 (germline): SGHAT, FQNNGV. As DNA, the CDR3 is TGTGCCAGCAGCTTAGTTGGCAGGGGGCCCCTGGGCTACACCTTC. It translates to CASSLVGRGPLGYTF.

This sequence joins TRBV5-4 and TRBJ2-4, with 7 bases fitting TRBD2. This CDR3 contains 14 residues. Germline CDR1 reads SGHNT; CDR2 reads YYREEE (reference sequence). After removal of 4 bases from V and 3 bases from J, the junction contained 4 bases not matched to a gene. CDR3 DNA: TGTGCCAGCAGCCGGCCGGGGGGCAAAAACATTCAGTACTTC. Amino acid sequence: CASSRPGGKNIQYF.

This chain uses TRBV5-6 with TRBJ1-6; weak D call: TRBD1 (6 bases). The germline V and J ends were trimmed by 4 bases and 10 bases, with 12 bases remaining between them. Germline V gene lookup returns CDR1 SGHDT and CDR2 YYEEEE. This CDR3 spans 13 amino acids. DNA for the CDR3: TGTGCCAGCAGCCCGGACGACAGGTCACCCCTCCACTTT. Translated: CASSPDDRSPLHF. The full variable domain, in which reference TRBV5-6 and TRBJ1-6 provide the parts outside the CDR3, is DAGVTQSPTHLIKTRGQQVTLRCSPKSGHDTVSWYQQALGQGPQFIFQYYEEEERQRGNFPDRFSGHQFPNYSSELNVNALLLGDSALYLCASSPDDRSPLHFGNGTRLTVT.

The chain employs TRBV18 and TRBJ1-2, with a weak D call TRBD1 (6 bases). Germline V gene sequence: CDR1 KGHSH, CDR2 LQKENI. Trimming removed 8 bases at V and 7 bases at J, with 17 bases between. The CDR3 runs to 13 residues. CDR3 DNA sequence: TGTGCCAGCGCGGTCAACAGGGAATTTGGCTACACCTTC. It yields the protein CASAVNREFGYTF.

CDR3 in DNA: TGTGCCAGCAGTTTATCCGCGGCGGGTAACACTGAAGCTTTCTTT. Amino acids: CASSLSAAGNTEAFF. This sequence joins TRBV28 and TRBJ1-1; D gene ambiguous. Per germline, CDR1 MDHEN and CDR2 SYDVKM. CDR3 length: 15 residues. Trimming took off 1 base at V and 2 bases at J, with 11 bases between the two ends.